Presented here are 18 T cell receptor beta chains from one specimen sequenced in a study of blood T cell repertoires in COVID-19. Clones were read by immunoSEQ multiplex PCR, and TCRdb kept only the in-frame ones, dropping some. Of some 200,000 clones detected, roughly 82% appear once; the ten largest clones hold approximately 12%. The sequenced sample was PBMCs or T cells enriched from blood (not recorded which). These receptors were collected from a man between 35 and 55 years old who had recovered from COVID-19.

V usage is TRBV6-5 and J usage is TRBJ1-1; tentative D call: TRBD1 (5 bases). The CDR3 extends over 15 amino acids. Germline V gives CDR1 MNHEY, CDR2 SVGAGI. Trimming stripped 6 bases from V and 3 bases from J, with 17 bases between. The CDR3 DNA sequence: TGTGCCAGCAGCCAGGGCTTTGAAGGTGACACTGAAGCTTTCTTT. Protein: CASSQGFEGDTEAFF.

This clone turned up a few times. V gene TRBV30 combines with J gene TRBJ2-3; the match to TRBD2 covers 8 bases. CDR1 GTSNPN and CDR2 SVGIG come from the germline V gene (reference sequence). J gave up 5 bases and V 1 base, and 2 bases lay outside the gene matches. The CDR3 runs to 13 residues. In DNA, the CDR3 is TGTGCCTGGAGTGGGACTAGCCAAGATACGCAGTATTTT. Protein product: CAWSGTSQDTQYF.

The chain carries TRBV19 and TRBJ1-5, with a possible D match to TRBD1 (5 bases). Per the germline V gene, CDR1 is LNHDA and CDR2 is SQIVND (reference sequence). This CDR3 has 15 amino acids. Trimming removed 4 bases at V and 6 bases at J, with 16 bases between. The CDR3 is CASSNRQGGVQPQHF. CDR3 coding DNA: TGTGCCAGTAGTAATCGGCAGGGCGGAGTTCAGCCCCAGCATTTT.

The genes are TRBV27 and TRBJ2-5; TRBD1 matches at 10 bases. Trimming took 3 bases from V and 9 from J; bases not matched to a gene: 10. The CDR3 is 15 residues long. CDR1 is MNHEY, CDR2 SMNVEV, per germline (reference sequence). The CDR3 sequence is CASSFFRGTGVSQYF. For the CDR3, the DNA is TGTGCCAGCAGTTTTTTTCGCGGGACAGGGGTTTCCCAGTACTTC.

The chain employs TRBV7-9 and TRBJ2-3, with D possibly matching TRBD1 (6 bases). The CDR3 covers 14 residues. Trimming took off 1 base at V and 9 bases at J, with 14 bases between the two ends. Germline CDR1 and CDR2: SEHNR and FQNEAQ (reference sequence). CDR3: CASSLVAAGVTQYF. CDR3 sequence (DNA): TGTGCCAGCAGCTTAGTCGCGGCAGGGGTAACGCAGTATTTT.

This clone was counted between two and nine times. This chain links TRBV24-1 with TRBJ2-1, with 8 bases identical to TRBD2. Germline V gives CDR1 KGHDR, CDR2 SFDVKD. This CDR3 has 18 residues. Trimming took 4 bases from V and 2 from J; bases not matched to a gene: 12. The CDR3 DNA is TGTGCCACCAGTGACCCCGTCTCGGGGGGGCAGGCCTACAATGAGCAGTTCTTC. Translating it yields CATSDPVSGGQAYNEQFF.

V gene TRBV19 combines with J gene TRBJ2-5, with TRBD1 matching 7 bases. There are 14 residues in the CDR3. Germline V CDR1 and CDR2: LNHDA, SQIVND (reference sequence). Unmatched junction bases numbered 10, after V lost 7 bases and J lost 5 bases. The CDR3 nucleotides are TGTGCCAGTATAGGGCAGGGGGTCGGGGAGACCCAGTACTTC. This sequence encodes CASIGQGVGETQYF.

The chain is built from TRBV1 and TRBJ2-7; the table gives TRBD2 as D, unverified against the DNA. TRBV1 is classified as a pseudogene. The CDR3 is 24 residues long. The CDR3 DNA reads as TGCACCAGCGCTCTAAAGGGTGGCCCAAAGGCACTAGCGGGAGTTGGGTGTGCACCCTACGAGCAGTACTTC. It encodes CTSALKGGPKALAGVGCAPYEQYF.

This chain links TRBV10-3 with TRBJ2-5; D perhaps matches TRBD2 (6 bases). Germline values: CDR1 ENHRY, CDR2 SYGVKD. This CDR3 has 16 residues. Trimming cost V 2 bases and J 2 bases, with 15 bases left between them. CDR3 amino acids: CAISEGLLNSQETQYF. In DNA, the CDR3 is TGTGCCATCAGTGAGGGACTACTTAATTCACAAGAGACCCAGTACTTC.

V is TRBV5-1 and J is TRBJ2-5; the match to TRBD1 covers 9 bases. V trimming: 4 bases; J trimming: 2 bases; junction bases outside the gene matches: 9. Germline V gives CDR1 SGHRS, CDR2 YFSETQ. The CDR3 runs 16 residues. The CDR3 DNA reads as TGCGCCAGCAGCCGAAACTCTGGACAGGGGCAAGAGACCCAGTACTTC. Its protein is CASSRNSGQGQETQYF.

This rearrangement joins TRBV7-6 to TRBJ1-4; TRBD1 is a possible D gene (5 bases). CDR1 and CDR2 from the germline V gene are SGHVS and FNYEAQ. The length of the CDR3 is 15 residues. The V gene lost 5 bases and the J gene lost 8 bases, with 18 bases spanning the gap. This chain's CDR3 is CASSLWRGKMEKLFF. The CDR3 DNA sequence: TGTGCCAGCAGCCTTTGGAGGGGCAAAATGGAAAAACTGTTTTTT.

The rearrangement joins TRBV11-2 to TRBJ2-1; D might be TRBD2 (7 bases). This CDR3 has 14 amino acids. Germline CDR1 is SGHAT and CDR2 is FQNNGV. Between the trimmed V and J ends, which lost 6 bases and 2 bases, there was a span of 11 bases. DNA of the CDR3: TGTGCCAGCAGGAGGGGGGGGACCTACAATGAGCAGTTCTTC. Amino acids: CASRRGGTYNEQFF.

This clone was detected only a few times. This chain links TRBV11-2 with TRBJ1-1; TRBD1 might be the D (5 bases). The CDR3 has 15 residues. Looked up from germline, CDR1 is SGHAT and CDR2 is FQNNGV. V was clipped by 0 bases and J by 3 bases, with 11 bases between them. The CDR3 sequence is CASSLEAGSHTEAFF. Here the CDR3 DNA reads TGTGCCAGCAGCTTAGAAGCAGGGTCCCACACTGAAGCTTTCTTT.

This rearrangement joins TRBV9 to TRBJ2-7, with TRBD1 identical over 12 bases. V lost 2 bases to trimming and J lost 4 bases; unmatched junction nucleotides: 4. The CDR3 is made up of 15 amino acids. The germline gives CDR1 SGDLS, CDR2 YYNGEE. The CDR3 DNA is TGTGCCAGCAGCGTCCGGGACAGGGGGCTTTACGAGCAGTACGTC. This encodes CASSVRDRGLYEQYV.

The V call is TRBV7-8, the J call TRBJ2-1; 8 positions agree with TRBD1. The CDR3 contains 16 residues. Trimming took 5 bases from V and 0 from J; bases not matched to a gene: 6. CDR1 SGHVS and CDR2 FQNEAQ come from the germline V gene. Here the CDR3 reads CASSAVQGDSYNEQFF. The CDR3 DNA reads TGTGCCAGCAGCGCGGTACAGGGGGACTCCTACAATGAGCAGTTCTTC. Based on the CDR3 plus reference TRBV7-8 and TRBJ2-1, the full variable domain is GAGVSQSPRYKVAKRGQDVALRCDPISGHVSLFWYQQALGQGPEFLTYFQNEAQLDKSGLPSDRFFAERPEGSVSTLKIQRTQQEDSAVYLCASSAVQGDSYNEQFFGPGTRLTVL.

This rearrangement joins TRBV7-8 to TRBJ2-2, with 7 nucleotides matching TRBD1. CDR3 length equals 13 residues. The germline CDR1 and CDR2 sequences are SGHVS and FQNEAQ. With 6 bases clipped from V and 4 bases from J, the junction kept 2 bases outside the gene matches. The DNA for the CDR3 is TGTGCCAGCAGGACAGGGCGCACCGGGGAGCTGTTTTTT. It encodes CASRTGRTGELFF.

This clone has more than one count but fewer than ten. V usage is TRBV24-1 and J usage is TRBJ2-3; D is possibly TRBD2 (5 bases). Between the trimmed V and J ends, which lost 5 bases and 4 bases, there was a span of 12 bases. Per germline, CDR1 KGHDR and CDR2 SFDVKD. This CDR3 region has 14 residues. The CDR3 loop reads CATSAEGRADTQYF. CDR3 coding DNA: TGTGCCACCAGTGCAGAGGGCCGGGCAGATACGCAGTATTTT.

This clone was detected ten times or more. CDR3: CAWTWTALNTEAFF. In DNA form, the CDR3 reads TGTGCCTGGACCTGGACAGCCCTGAACACTGAAGCTTTCTTT. The chain joins TRBV30 to TRBJ1-1, with D possibly being TRBD1 (6 bases). Germline V gene data show CDR1 as GTSNPN and CDR2 as SVGIG (reference sequence). Trimming removed 4 bases at V and 0 bases at J, with 12 bases between. The CDR3 runs to 14 residues.